This TCR beta chain was documented in a study of blood T cell repertoires in COVID-19. Profiled with immunoSEQ multiplex PCR; TCRdb holds only in-frame clones, not every one. The table records 200,000 to 250,000 clones, 84% of them present only once. From germline, CDR1 is MDHEN and CDR2 SYDVKM. This CDR3 spans 15 amino acids. V lost 6 bases to trimming and J lost 8 bases; unmatched junction nucleotides: 7. The TCR comes from a woman at least 80 years old with COVID-19, enrolled during active disease. The chain recombines TRBV28 with TRBJ2-1; TRBD2 aligns across 13 bases. Sequences were obtained from peripheral blood. CDR3 loop: CASSTGLAGDYEQFF. The CDR3 bases are TGTGCCAGCAGCACCGGACTAGCGGGAGATTATGAGCAGTTCTTC.